These 6 T cell receptor beta chains were sequenced from one sample in a study of CD8 T cells in ankylosing spondylitis. In TCRdb, the 5' RACE reads were re-called with MiXCR into one record per CDR3 protein. The data hold around 25,000 distinct CDR3 sequences, with 2% to 3% observed a single time. The sequenced sample was blood, either unsorted or a sorted T cell fraction (not recorded which). The receptors here all came from a female donor with ankylosing spondylitis or in good health (not recorded which).

This clonotype has a count of ten or more. The genes are TRBV9 and TRBJ1-1, with D unclear. Between the trimmed V and J ends, which lost 0 bases and 4 bases, there was a span of 10 bases. CDR3 length equals 14 residues. The germline V gene encodes CDR1 SGDLS and CDR2 YYNGEE. The CDR3 coding sequence is TGTGCCAGCAGCGTAGAGGTTCGAGGCACTGAAGCTTTCTTT. Translated, it gives CASSVEVRGTEAFF.

The sample holds many counts of this clonotype. The chain recombines TRBV9 with TRBJ2-2; D is unclear. Per germline, CDR1 SGDLS and CDR2 YYNGEE. This CDR3 region has 13 residues. V was trimmed by 4 bases and J by 5 bases, leaving 9 bases between them. CDR3 loop: CASSSTVTGELFF. The CDR3 DNA follows: TGTGCCAGCAGCTCAACAGTAACCGGGGAGCTGTTTTTT.

This clonotype appeared many times. The V call is TRBV9, the J call TRBJ2-3; tentative D call: TRBD1 (5 bases). Trimming removed 3 bases from V and 1 base from J, with 15 bases in between. Germline V gives CDR1 SGDLS, CDR2 YYNGEE. This CDR3 is 16 amino acids long. CDR3: CASSAGGAFGTDTQYF. The CDR3, as DNA: TGTGCCAGCAGCGCCGGTGGGGCGTTCGGCACAGATACGCAGTATTTT.

This clonotype was seen ten or more times. This chain uses TRBV9 with TRBJ2-7; 8 bases are a match to TRBD2. Germline V gene lookup returns CDR1 SGDLS and CDR2 YYNGEE. This CDR3 has 18 amino acids. The V and J ends lost 2 bases and 0 bases, in that order; junction bases with no gene match: 13. The chain's CDR3 is CASSVGLEVSLHSYEQYF. The CDR3 nucleotides are TGTGCCAGCAGCGTGGGACTAGAAGTTTCTCTGCACTCCTACGAGCAGTACTTC.

This clonotype has at least ten counts. V is TRBV9 and J is TRBJ2-7; 9 bases line up with TRBD1. V trimming: 4 bases; J trimming: 3 bases; junction bases outside the gene matches: 5. Germline assignment: CDR1 SGDLS and CDR2 YYNGEE. CDR3 length: 14 amino acids. CDR3 bases: TGTGCCAGCAGCCCGCGACAGGGGGTCTACGAGCAGTACTTC. Translation: CASSPRQGVYEQYF.

There are many counts of this clonotype. Since the CDR3 does not end with the conserved phenylalanine or tryptophan, this likely comes from a read error. The DNA is omitted, as the CDR3 cannot be located on it reliably, and the CDR3 follows TCRdb's listing. The chain links TRBV21-1 to TRBJ2-5; TRBD2 reflects the table's D call only, with no check against the DNA. TRBV21-1 is tagged as a pseudogene. The CDR3 is 10 residues long, counting both termini. CDR3 sequence: CASSKGRLSY.